Included here is one T cell receptor (beta chain) sequence, with context. The V gene lost 5 bases and the J gene lost 1 base, with 17 bases spanning the gap. This CDR3 is 16 amino acids long. CDR1 and CDR2 (germline): SEHNR, FQNEAQ (reference sequence). Profiling relied on immunoSEQ multiplex PCR, and the TCRdb table lists in-frame clones only, not all of them. Here the sample spans roughly 190,000 clones, roughly 79% being singletons. The sample belongs to a study of blood T cell repertoires in COVID-19. In the study overall: Donors in the United States, Italy and Spain gave samples during acute or convalescent COVID-19. From T cells, B-cell-depleted T cells, or PBMCs came the material, which was cDNA or gDNA.

Those enrolled in Seattle joined during active infection and were followed longitudinally afterward. The origin of this receptor is a woman aged 40 to 50 with COVID-19, enrolled during active disease. Sequencing was performed on peripheral blood. V is TRBV7-9 and J is TRBJ1-1; perhaps TRBD1 as D (6 bases). The CDR3 protein is CASSLSGGRWNTEAFF. The DNA of the CDR3 is TGTGCCAGCAGCCTATCCGGGGGGCGTTGGAACACTGAAGCTTTCTTT.